The T cell receptor beta chain described here comes from a study of T cells after yellow fever vaccination. Whole-study results and caveats: The booster response re-showed most primary clones: roughly 97% CD4, approximately 90% CD8.

About this clonotype: Antigen: not known.

The junction had 14 bases not matched to a gene; V was cut back by 6 bases and J by 5 bases. Germline CDR1 is SNHLY and CDR2 is FYNNEI. The CDR3 contains 18 residues. Conversion of TCR transcripts into cDNA relied on 5'RACE template switching, which added a universal primer site and UMIs. MiXCR, applied by TCRdb to the 5' RACE reads, yields one record per CDR3 protein. The top ten hold roughly 0.5% of the sample, which has 250,000 to 300,000 distinct CDR3 sequences, roughly 13% seen once. This chain connects TRBV2 to TRBJ2-3; 13 positions agree with TRBD2. The TCR was taken from a man aged 25 to 40 who received the YFV17D yellow fever vaccine. The sample consisted of CD4+ T cells sorted from PBMCs, taken 45 days after the yellow fever booster vaccination. The DNA of the CDR3 is TGTGCCAGCAGCCGAACTACCCGGGGACTAGCGGGATTAGATACGCAGTATTTT. Its protein is CASSRTTRGLAGLDTQYF.